This entry features one TCR beta chain sequence. Its matching antigen is unknown. Full-length variable regions came from constant-region reverse primers plus semi-nested Nested Universal Primer A PCR. Using its own MiXCR run on the 5' RACE reads, TCRdb lists one record per CDR3 protein. Found here are some 62,000 distinct CDR3 sequences, approximately 29% of them singletons; the top ten hold around 2%. Germline loops: CDR1 DFQATT, CDR2 SNEGSKA (reference sequence). Trimming took 5 bases from V and 3 from J, leaving 14 bases between them. There are 13 residues in the CDR3. Naive CD4+ T cells were purified with Tregs depleted by CD25. Study-level findings and limits: In terms of TCR gene usage, tumor memory CD4+ T cells clustered together with blood and lymph node memory CD4+ cells, as well as with lymph node naive CD4+ cells.

The specimen was tumor-infiltrating naive CD4+ T cells sorted from the breast tumor. As to subset: naive CD4+ T cells, CD4+CD45RA+CD25-. The rearrangement joins TRBV20-1 to TRBJ2-7, with D maybe TRBD2 (6 bases). The source of this sequence is a female donor with breast cancer. The CDR3 DNA reads TGCAGTGCTCCCCGATCGGGGGTCTACGAGCAGTACTTC. Translation gives CSAPRSGVYEQYF.